The T cell receptor beta chain under discussion was sequenced for a study of breast tumors, draining lymph nodes, adjacent tissues. Study outcomes and limitations: Findings are consistent with lymph node origin and intratumoral expansion of most tumor T cells. Compared with basal-like, luminal-like tumors shared significantly more repertoire with nontumor tissue. The lymph node origin of tumor T cells was framed as consistent with a hypothesis, not demonstrated.

Breast cancer patients provided tissue from their axillary draining lymph nodes. Germline V lookup: CDR1 SGHKS, CDR2 YYEKEE (reference sequence). The V end lost 4 bases, the J end lost 3 bases, and 25 bases lay between the germline ends. The CDR3 is 18 residues long. This clonotype was recorded at least ten times. Its antigen is undetermined. MiXCR, applied by TCRdb to the multiplex PCR reads, yields one record per CDR3 protein. The table includes 100,000 or so distinct CDR3 sequences, 21% detected once. Sequenced: axillary lymph node tissue. The chain carries TRBV5-5 and TRBJ1-2; maybe TRBD1 (5 bases). The clonotype comes from a female donor with breast cancer. Some clones in this sample may be carry-over from other donors' samples. The CDR3 nucleotides are TGTGCCAGCAGCGATCTGAGGGGCCGGGGGAGTTTGTACTATGGCTACACCTTC. Its translation is CASSDLRGRGSLYYGYTF.